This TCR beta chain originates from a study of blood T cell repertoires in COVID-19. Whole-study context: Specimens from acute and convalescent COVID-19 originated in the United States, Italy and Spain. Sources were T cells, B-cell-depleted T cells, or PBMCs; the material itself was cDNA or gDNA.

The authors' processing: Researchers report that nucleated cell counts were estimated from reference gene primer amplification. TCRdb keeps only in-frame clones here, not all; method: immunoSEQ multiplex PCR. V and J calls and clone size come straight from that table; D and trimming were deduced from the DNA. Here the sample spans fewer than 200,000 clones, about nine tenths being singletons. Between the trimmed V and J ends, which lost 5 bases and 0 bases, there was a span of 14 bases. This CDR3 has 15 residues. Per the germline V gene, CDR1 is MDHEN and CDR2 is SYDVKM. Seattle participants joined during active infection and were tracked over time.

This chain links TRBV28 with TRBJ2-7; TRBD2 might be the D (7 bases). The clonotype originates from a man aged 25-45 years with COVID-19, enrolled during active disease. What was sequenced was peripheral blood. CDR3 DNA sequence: TGTGCCAGCAGTCAAGGGGGGGTTTTCTCCTACGAGCAGTACTTC. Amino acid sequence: CASSQGGVFSYEQYF.